This is a list of T cell receptor beta chains from one sample in a study of T cell responses to AZD1222 COVID-19 vaccine. TCRdb's copy holds only in-frame clones and misses some; the assay was immunoSEQ multiplex PCR. This table has over 65,000 clones, 90% to 95% appearing once. The material sequenced was peripheral blood, taken on day 0 of MenACWY control vaccination. The receptors were sampled from an adult in good health. The CDR3 runs from the conserved cysteine through the conserved F or W. The D gene is left open where the match is weak. Clone size is shown for a subset of rows, as once, few, many or a class of expanded clone.

CDR3 | DNA | J | size | V | D
CASTLPGDRKATEAFF | TGTGCCAGCACCCTCCCCGGGGACAGGAAGGCCACTGAAGCTTTCTTT | TRBJ1-1 | - | TRBV6-6 | TRBD1
CASSVDPPGLVSGELFF | TGTGCCAGCAGCGTAGATCCTCCGGGACTCGTGTCCGGGGAGCTGTTTTTT | TRBJ2-2 | - | TRBV9 | -
CASSFGQHYGYTF | TGTGCCAGCAGTTTTGGGCAGCACTATGGCTACACCTTC | TRBJ1-2 | - | TRBV28 | -
CASSRTGTGAGEKLFF | TGTGCCAGCTCACGGACCGGGACAGGGGCGGGTGAAAAACTGTTTTTT | TRBJ1-4 | - | TRBV18 | TRBD1
CASSLGNGRNQPQHF | TGTGCCAGCAGCTTAGGAAACGGCCGCAATCAGCCCCAGCATTTT | TRBJ1-5 | once | TRBV11-2 | -
CASSEVAAGGREQYF | TGTGCCAGCAGTGAAGTAGCCGCAGGGGGACGCGAGCAGTACTTC | TRBJ2-7 | - | TRBV2 | TRBD1
CAISRGSNQPQHF | TGTGCCATTAGCAGGGGAAGCAATCAGCCCCAGCATTTT | TRBJ1-5 | - | TRBV28 | -
CSASGDTTYEQYF | TGCAGTGCCAGTGGGGACACAACCTACGAGCAGTACTTC | TRBJ2-7 | - | TRBV20-1 | -
CSANTDTQYF | TGCAGTGCTAACACAGATACGCAGTATTTT | TRBJ2-3 | - | TRBV20-1 | -
CASSQGGHGYTF | TGTGCCAGTAGTCAAGGGGGCCACGGCTACACCTTC | TRBJ1-2 | - | TRBV19 | TRBD1
CASKTGGAALGGANVLTF | TGTGCCAGCAAAACTGGGGGGGCAGCCCTCGGTGGGGCCAACGTCCTGACTTTC | TRBJ2-6 | once | TRBV28 | -
CASSPFRANNNSPLHF | TGTGCCAGTAGTCCATTCCGGGCCAATAATAATTCACCCCTCCACTTT | TRBJ1-6 | - | TRBV19 | -
CASSLWNNEQFF | TGTGCCAGCAGCTTGTGGAACAATGAGCAGTTCTTC | TRBJ2-1 | few | TRBV5-4 | -
CASSEGTSGRAWADTQYF | TGTGCCAGCAGCGAGGGGACTAGCGGGAGGGCCTGGGCAGATACGCAGTATTTT | TRBJ2-3 | - | TRBV9 | TRBD2
CASRSPGRDYGYTF | TGTGCCAGCAGAAGTCCGGGAAGAGACTATGGCTACACCTTC | TRBJ1-2 | - | TRBV7-8 | -
CASSQDIVGIQPQHF | TGTGCCAGCAGTCAGGACATAGTCGGAATTCAGCCCCAGCATTTT | TRBJ1-5 | - | TRBV6-2/TRBV6-3 | -
CATSTWTTEKLFF | TGTGCCACCAGCACCTGGACAACTGAAAAACTGTTTTTT | TRBJ1-4 | - | TRBV15 | -
CASSQIGSNRETQYF | TGCGCCAGCAGCCAGATAGGGTCGAATAGGGAGACCCAGTACTTC | TRBJ2-5 | - | TRBV5-1 | -
CASSFAQGNTIYF | TGTGCCAGCAGTTTTGCCCAAGGAAACACCATATATTTT | TRBJ1-3 | - | TRBV6-6 | -
CSASGRSGNTIYF | TGCAGTGCTAGTGGTCGCTCTGGAAACACCATATATTTT | TRBJ1-3 | once | TRBV20-1 | -
CASSLGNRGFNYGYTF | TGTGCCAGCAGCTTAGGGAACAGGGGTTTTAACTATGGCTACACCTTC | TRBJ1-2 | - | TRBV11-2 | TRBD1
CSVEVGTIYNEQFF | TGCAGCGTTGAAGTGGGGACCATTTACAATGAGCAGTTCTTC | TRBJ2-1 | - | TRBV29-1 | -
CASKGFEGRDSPLHF | TGTGCCAGCAAGGGATTCGAGGGGAGGGACTCACCCCTCCACTTT | TRBJ1-6 | - | TRBV6-5 | -
CASSSQQETQYF | TGTGCCAGCAGTTCCCAACAAGAGACCCAGTACTTC | TRBJ2-5 | - | TRBV28 | -
CASSLVPGNTEAFF | TGCGCCAGCAGCTTGGTTCCGGGGAACACTGAAGCTTTCTTT | TRBJ1-1 | - | TRBV5-1 | -
CAIRQGADEQYF | TGTGCCATAAGACAGGGGGCCGACGAGCAGTACTTC | TRBJ2-7 | - | TRBV2 | TRBD1
CASRPPGLAYEQYF | TGTGCCAGCAGGCCTCCGGGACTAGCCTACGAGCAGTACTTC | TRBJ2-7 | - | TRBV6-5 | TRBD2